This T cell receptor beta chain stems from a study of blood T cell repertoires in COVID-19. Data came from immunoSEQ multiplex PCR; TCRdb stores just in-frame clones and leaves some out. The sample records around 79,000 clones, about 80% being singletons. The CDR3 is 14 residues long. In germline, CDR1 is SGHNT, CDR2 YYREEE (reference sequence). Deletions cut 6 bases from V and 8 bases from J, with 20 bases between. The V gene is TRBV5-4, the J gene TRBJ1-2, with a weak D call TRBD1 (5 bases). The receptor was derived from a woman aged 55-75 years with acute or convalescent COVID-19. Source material: peripheral blood. Here the CDR3 reads CASTLGEGRGGYTF. The CDR3 DNA follows: TGTGCCAGCACCCTAGGGGAGGGTCGTGGAGGCTACACCTTC.